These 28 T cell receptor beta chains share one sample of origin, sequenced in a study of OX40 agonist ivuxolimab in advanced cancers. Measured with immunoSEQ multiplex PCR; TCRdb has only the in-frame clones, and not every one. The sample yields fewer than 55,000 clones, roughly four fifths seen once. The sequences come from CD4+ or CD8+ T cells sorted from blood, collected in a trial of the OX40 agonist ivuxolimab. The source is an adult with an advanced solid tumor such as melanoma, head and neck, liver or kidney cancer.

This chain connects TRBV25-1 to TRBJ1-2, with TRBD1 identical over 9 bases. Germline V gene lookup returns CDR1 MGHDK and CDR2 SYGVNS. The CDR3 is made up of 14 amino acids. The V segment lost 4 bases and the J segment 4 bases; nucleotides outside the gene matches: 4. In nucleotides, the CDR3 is TGTGCCAGCAGTGCGGGACAGGGCCGCTATGGCTACACCTTC. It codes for CASSAGQGRYGYTF.

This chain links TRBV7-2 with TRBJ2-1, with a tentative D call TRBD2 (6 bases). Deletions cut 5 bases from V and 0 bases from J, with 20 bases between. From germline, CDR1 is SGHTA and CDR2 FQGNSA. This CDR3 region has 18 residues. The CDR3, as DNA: TGTGCCAGCAGCGTCCTACCCTCCGGGGGAAGCTCCTACAATGAGCAGTTCTTC. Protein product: CASSVLPSGGSSYNEQFF.

In DNA form, the CDR3 reads TGTGCCAGCAGCTTAGCTACTAGCGGGGCTTATCTGTTCTTC. It codes for CASSLATSGAYLFF. The chain employs TRBV7-9 and TRBJ2-1; 10 bases line up with TRBD2. The ends lost 0 bases at V and 15 bases at J; junction bases unmatched: 8. Germline lookup yields CDR1 SEHNR and CDR2 FQNEAQ (reference sequence). CDR3 size: 14 residues.

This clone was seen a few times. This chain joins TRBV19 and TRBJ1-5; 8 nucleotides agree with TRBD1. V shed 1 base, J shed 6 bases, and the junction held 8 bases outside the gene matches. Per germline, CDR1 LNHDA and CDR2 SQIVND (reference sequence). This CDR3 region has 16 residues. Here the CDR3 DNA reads TGTGCCAGTAGTATAGGAGCAGGGGGCGCGGGTCAGCCCCAGCATTTT. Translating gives CASSIGAGGAGQPQHF.

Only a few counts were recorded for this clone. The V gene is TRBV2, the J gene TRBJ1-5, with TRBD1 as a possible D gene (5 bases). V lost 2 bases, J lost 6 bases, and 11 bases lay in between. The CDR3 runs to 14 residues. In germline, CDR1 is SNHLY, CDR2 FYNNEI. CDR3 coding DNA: TGTGCCAGCAGTGAACAGGGCGAGGTTCAGCCCCAGCATTTT. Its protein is CASSEQGEVQPQHF. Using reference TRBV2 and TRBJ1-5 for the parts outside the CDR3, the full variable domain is EPEVTQTPSHQVTQMGQEVILRCVPISNHLYFYWYRQILGQKVEFLVSFYNNEISEKSEIFDDQFSVERPDGSNFTLKIRSTKLEDSAMYFCASSEQGEVQPQHFGDGTRLSIL.

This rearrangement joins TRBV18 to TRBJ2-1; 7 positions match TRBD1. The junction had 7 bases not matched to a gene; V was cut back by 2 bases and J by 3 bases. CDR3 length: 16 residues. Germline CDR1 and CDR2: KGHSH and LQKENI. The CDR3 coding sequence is TGTGCCAGCTCACCAGGCCGGACAGGATACTACAATGAGCAGTTCTTC. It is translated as CASSPGRTGYYNEQFF. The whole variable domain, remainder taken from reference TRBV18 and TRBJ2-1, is NAGVMQNPRHLVRRRGQEARLRCSPMKGHSHVYWYRQLPEEGLKFMVYLQKENIIDESGMPKERFSAEFPKEGPSILRIQQVVRGDSAAYFCASSPGRTGYYNEQFFGPGTRLTVL.

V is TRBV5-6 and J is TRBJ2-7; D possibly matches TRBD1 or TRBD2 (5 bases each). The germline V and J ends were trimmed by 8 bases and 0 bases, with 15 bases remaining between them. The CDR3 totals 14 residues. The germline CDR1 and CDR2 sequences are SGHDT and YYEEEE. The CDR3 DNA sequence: TGTGCCAGTGGGCACTCAGGGAGCTCCTACGAGCAGTACTTC. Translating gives CASGHSGSSYEQYF.

This CDR3 is CASSLKGQGKGEQFF. The DNA for the CDR3 is TGTGCCAGCAGTTTAAAGGGGCAGGGGAAGGGTGAGCAGTTCTTC. The chain links TRBV27 to TRBJ2-1; possibly TRBD1 for D (6 bases). Trimming cost V 2 bases and J 9 bases, with 17 bases left between them. Looked up from germline, CDR1 is MNHEY and CDR2 is SMNVEV (reference sequence). The length of the CDR3 is 15 residues.

This CDR3 reads CATSRTWPPEQFF. In DNA form, the CDR3 reads TGTGCCACCAGCAGAACCTGGCCGCCTGAGCAGTTCTTC. V gene TRBV15 combines with J gene TRBJ2-1; the D is unclear. Germline CDR1 is LNHNV and CDR2 is YYDKDF (reference sequence). V lost 2 bases and J lost 9, with 11 bases in between. This CDR3 is 13 amino acids long.

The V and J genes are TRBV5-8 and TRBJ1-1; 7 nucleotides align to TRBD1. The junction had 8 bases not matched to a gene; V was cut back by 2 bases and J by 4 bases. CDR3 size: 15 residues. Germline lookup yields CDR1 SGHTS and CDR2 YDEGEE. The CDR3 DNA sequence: TGTGCCAGCAGCTTCGGATCAGGGGGGGTCACTGAAGCTTTCTTT. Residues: CASSFGSGGVTEAFF.

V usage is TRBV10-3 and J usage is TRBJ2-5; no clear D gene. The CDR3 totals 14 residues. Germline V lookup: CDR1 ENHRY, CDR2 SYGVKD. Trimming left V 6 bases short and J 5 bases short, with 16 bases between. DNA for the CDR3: TGTGCCATCAGCCATGAACGTCGGACGGAGACCCAGTACTTC. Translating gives CAISHERRTETQYF.

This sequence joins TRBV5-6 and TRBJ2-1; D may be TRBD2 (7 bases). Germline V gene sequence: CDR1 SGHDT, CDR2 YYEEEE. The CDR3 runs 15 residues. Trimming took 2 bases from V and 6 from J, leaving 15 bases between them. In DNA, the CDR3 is TGTGCCAGCAGCTTTGGGGGGGGCACGACCAATGAGCAGTTCTTC. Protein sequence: CASSFGGGTTNEQFF.

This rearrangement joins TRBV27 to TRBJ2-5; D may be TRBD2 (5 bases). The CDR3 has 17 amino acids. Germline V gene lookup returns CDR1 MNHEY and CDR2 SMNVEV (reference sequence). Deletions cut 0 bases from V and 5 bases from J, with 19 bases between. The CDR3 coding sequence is TGTGCCAGCAGTTTATCCTACACACTAGGCCTTCGGGAGACCCAGTACTTC. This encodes CASSLSYTLGLRETQYF.

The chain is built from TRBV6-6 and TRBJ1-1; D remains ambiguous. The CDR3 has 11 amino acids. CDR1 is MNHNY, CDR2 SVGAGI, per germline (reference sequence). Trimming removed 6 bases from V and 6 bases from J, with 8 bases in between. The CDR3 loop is CASSEVAEAFF. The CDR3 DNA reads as TGTGCCAGCAGCGAGGTCGCTGAAGCTTTCTTT.

In nucleotides, the CDR3 is TGTCCATCCACCGACGACAGTTTCTCCTACGAGCAGTACTTC. This translates into CPSTDDSFSYEQYF. The rearrangement uses TRBV7-3 and TRBJ2-5, with a weak D call TRBD1 (5 bases). The J call may be incorrect, as the DNA end agrees better with TRBJ2-7. The CDR3 runs 14 residues. CDR1 and CDR2 from the germline V gene are SGHTA and FQGTGA.

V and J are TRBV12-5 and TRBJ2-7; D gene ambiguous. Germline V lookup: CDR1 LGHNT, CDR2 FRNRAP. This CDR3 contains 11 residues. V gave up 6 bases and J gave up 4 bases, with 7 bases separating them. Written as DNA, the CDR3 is TGTGCTAGTGGGGCATCTTACGAGCAGTACTTC. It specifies CASGASYEQYF.

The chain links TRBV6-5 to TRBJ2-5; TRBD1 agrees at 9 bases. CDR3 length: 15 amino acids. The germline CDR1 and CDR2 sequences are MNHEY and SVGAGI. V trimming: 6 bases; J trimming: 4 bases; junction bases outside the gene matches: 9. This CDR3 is CASSRPGQGPETQYF. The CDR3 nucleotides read TGTGCCAGCAGCCGCCCGGGACAGGGCCCAGAGACCCAGTACTTC.

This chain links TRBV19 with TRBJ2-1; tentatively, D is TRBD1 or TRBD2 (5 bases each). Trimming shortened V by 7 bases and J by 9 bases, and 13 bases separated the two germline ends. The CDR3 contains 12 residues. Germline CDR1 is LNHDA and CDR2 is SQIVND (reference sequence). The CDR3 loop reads CASNGGLGEQFF. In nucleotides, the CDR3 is TGTGCCAGTAATGGGGGTCTGGGTGAGCAGTTCTTC.

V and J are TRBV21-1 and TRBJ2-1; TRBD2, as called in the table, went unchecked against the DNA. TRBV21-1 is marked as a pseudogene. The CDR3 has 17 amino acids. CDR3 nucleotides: TGTGCCAGCAGCAAGGGGACTAGGAGCGGCGCTCCGTATGAGCAGTTCTTC. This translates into CASSKGTRSGAPYEQFF.

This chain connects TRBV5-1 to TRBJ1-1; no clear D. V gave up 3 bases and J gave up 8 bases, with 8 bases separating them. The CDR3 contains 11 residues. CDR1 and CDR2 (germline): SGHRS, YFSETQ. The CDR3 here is CASSSQKEAFF. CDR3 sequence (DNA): TGCGCCAGCAGCTCCCAGAAGGAAGCTTTCTTT. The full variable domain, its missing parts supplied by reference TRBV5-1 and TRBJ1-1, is KAGVTQTPRYLIKTRGQQVTLSCSPISGHRSVSWYQQTPGQGLQFLFEYFSETQRNKGNFPGRFSGRQFSNSRSEMNVSTLELGDSALYLCASSSQKEAFFGQGTRLTVV.

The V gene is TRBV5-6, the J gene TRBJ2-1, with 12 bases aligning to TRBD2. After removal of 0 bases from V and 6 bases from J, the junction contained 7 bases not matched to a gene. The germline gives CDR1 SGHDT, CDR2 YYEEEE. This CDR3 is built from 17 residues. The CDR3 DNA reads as TGTGCCAGCAGCTTGGAGATACTAGCGGGGGGAAGCAATGAGCAGTTCTTC. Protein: CASSLEILAGGSNEQFF.

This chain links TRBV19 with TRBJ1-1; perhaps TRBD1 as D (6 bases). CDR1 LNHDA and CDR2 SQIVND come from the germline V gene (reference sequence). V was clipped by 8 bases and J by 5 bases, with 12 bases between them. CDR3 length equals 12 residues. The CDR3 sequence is CASHQGYTEAFF. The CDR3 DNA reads TGTGCCAGTCATCAGGGGTATACTGAAGCTTTCTTT.

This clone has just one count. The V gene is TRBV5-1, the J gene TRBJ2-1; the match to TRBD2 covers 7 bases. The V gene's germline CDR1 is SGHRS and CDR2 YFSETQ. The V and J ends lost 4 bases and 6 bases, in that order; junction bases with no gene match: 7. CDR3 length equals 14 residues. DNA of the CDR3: TGCGCCAGCAGCCCCACCGGGGGGAGCAATGAGCAGTTCTTC. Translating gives CASSPTGGSNEQFF.

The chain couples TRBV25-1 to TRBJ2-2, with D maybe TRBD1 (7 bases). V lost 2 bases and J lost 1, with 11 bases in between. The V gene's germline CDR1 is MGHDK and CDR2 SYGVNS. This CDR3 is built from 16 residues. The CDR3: CASSEQGGGNTGELFF. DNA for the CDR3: TGTGCCAGCAGTGAACAGGGGGGAGGGAACACCGGGGAGCTGTTTTTT.

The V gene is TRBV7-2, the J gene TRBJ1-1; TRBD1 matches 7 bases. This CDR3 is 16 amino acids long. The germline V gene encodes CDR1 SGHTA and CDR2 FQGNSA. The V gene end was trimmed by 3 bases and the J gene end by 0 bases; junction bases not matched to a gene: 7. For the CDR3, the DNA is TGTGCCAGCAGCTTCGCAGGGGGGACGATGAACACTGAAGCTTTCTTT. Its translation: CASSFAGGTMNTEAFF. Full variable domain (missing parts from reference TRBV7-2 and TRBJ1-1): GAGVSQSPSNKVTEKGKDVELRCDPISGHTALYWYRQSLGQGLEFLIYFQGNSAPDKSGLPSDRFSAERTGGSVSTLTIQRTQQEDSAVYLCASSFAGGTMNTEAFFGQGTRLTVV.

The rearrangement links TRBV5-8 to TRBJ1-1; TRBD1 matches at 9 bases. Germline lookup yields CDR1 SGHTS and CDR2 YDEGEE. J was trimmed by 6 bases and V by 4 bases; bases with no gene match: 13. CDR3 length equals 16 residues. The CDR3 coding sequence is TGTGCCAGCAGCCGGGCCGGGACAGGGTTTTTTTCTGAAGCTTTCTTT. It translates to CASSRAGTGFFSEAFF.

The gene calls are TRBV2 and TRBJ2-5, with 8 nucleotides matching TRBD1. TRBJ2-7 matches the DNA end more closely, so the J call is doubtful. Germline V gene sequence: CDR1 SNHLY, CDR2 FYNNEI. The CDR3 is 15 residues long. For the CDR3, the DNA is TGTGCCAGCGGTCAAGGGACAGGTCTTTCCTACGAGCAGTACTTC. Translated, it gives CASGQGTGLSYEQYF.

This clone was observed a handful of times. The CDR3 loop is CASSQGWVRGTSGGASYEQYF. CDR3 DNA sequence: TGCGCCAGCAGCCAAGGGTGGGTCCGCGGGACTAGCGGGGGGGCCTCCTACGAGCAGTACTTC. V is TRBV4-1 and J is TRBJ2-7; 16 nucleotides match TRBD2. The germline V gene encodes CDR1 MGHRA and CDR2 YSYEKL. J lost 0 bases, V lost 1 base, and 12 bases had no gene match. The CDR3 runs to 21 residues.